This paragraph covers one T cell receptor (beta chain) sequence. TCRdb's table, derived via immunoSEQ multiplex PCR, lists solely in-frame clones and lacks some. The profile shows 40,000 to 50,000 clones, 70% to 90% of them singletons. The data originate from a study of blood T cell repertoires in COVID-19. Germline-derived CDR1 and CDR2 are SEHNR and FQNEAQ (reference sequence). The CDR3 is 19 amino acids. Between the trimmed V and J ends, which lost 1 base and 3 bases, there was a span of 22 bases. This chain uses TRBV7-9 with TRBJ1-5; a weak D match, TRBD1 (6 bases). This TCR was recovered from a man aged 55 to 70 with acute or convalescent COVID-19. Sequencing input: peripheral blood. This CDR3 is CASSLEVGTRSLVNQPQHF. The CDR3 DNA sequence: TGTGCCAGCAGCTTAGAGGTCGGGACAAGATCGTTAGTCAATCAGCCCCAGCATTTT.